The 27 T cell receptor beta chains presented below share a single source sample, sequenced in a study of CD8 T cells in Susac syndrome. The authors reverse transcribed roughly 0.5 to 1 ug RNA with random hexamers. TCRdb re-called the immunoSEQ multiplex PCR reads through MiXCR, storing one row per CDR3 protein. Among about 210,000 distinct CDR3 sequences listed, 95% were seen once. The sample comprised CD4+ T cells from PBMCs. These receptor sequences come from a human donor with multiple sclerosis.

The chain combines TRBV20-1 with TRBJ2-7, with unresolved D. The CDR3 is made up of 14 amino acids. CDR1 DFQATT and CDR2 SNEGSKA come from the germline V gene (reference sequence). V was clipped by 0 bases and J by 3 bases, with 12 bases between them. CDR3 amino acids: CSARDRRRGYEQYF. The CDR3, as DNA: TGCAGTGCTAGAGATCGTAGGAGAGGCTACGAGCAGTACTTC.

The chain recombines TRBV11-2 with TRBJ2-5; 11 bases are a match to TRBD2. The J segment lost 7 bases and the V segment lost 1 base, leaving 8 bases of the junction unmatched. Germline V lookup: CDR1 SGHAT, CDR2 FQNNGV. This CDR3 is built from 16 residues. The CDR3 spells CASSLAATSGGGTQYF. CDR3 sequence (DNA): TGTGCCAGCAGCTTAGCAGCAACTAGCGGGGGAGGGACCCAGTACTTC.

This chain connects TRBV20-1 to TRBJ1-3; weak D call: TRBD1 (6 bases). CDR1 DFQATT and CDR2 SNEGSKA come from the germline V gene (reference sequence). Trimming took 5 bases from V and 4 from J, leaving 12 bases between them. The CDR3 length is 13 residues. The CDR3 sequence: CSAQTGSGNTIYF. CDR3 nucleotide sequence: TGCAGTGCTCAAACAGGGTCAGGAAACACCATATATTTT.

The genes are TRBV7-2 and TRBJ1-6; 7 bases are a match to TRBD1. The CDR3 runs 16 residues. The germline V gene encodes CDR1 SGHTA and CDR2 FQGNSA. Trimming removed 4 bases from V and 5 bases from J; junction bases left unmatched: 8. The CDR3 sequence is CASSSSTGWNNSPLHF. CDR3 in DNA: TGTGCCAGCAGCTCTTCGACAGGGTGGAATAATTCACCCCTCCACTTT.

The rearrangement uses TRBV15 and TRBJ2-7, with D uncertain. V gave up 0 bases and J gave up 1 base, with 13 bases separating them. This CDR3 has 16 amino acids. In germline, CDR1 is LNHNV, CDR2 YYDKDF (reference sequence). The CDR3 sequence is CATSRDWADASYEQYF. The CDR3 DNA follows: TGTGCCACCAGCAGAGATTGGGCGGACGCATCCTACGAGCAGTACTTC.

CDR3 sequence: CSARVSRGPASPLHF. The CDR3 nucleotides are TGCAGTGCTAGAGTATCGAGGGGGCCTGCTTCACCCCTCCACTTT. The V and J genes are TRBV20-1 and TRBJ1-6; 7 bases fit TRBD1. This CDR3 contains 15 residues. The trim removed 1 base at V and 9 bases at J, leaving 9 bases unmatched. Germline V gives CDR1 DFQATT, CDR2 SNEGSKA (reference sequence).

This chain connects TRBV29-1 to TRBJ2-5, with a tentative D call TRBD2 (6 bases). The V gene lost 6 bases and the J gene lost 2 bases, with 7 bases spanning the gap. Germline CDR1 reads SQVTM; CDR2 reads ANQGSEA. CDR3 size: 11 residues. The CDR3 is CSVSGQETQYF. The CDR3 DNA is TGCAGCGTGAGCGGGCAAGAGACCCAGTACTTC.

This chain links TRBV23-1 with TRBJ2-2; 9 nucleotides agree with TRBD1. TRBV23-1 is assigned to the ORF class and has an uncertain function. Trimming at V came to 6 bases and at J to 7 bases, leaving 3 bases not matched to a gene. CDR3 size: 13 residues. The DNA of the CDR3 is TGCGCCAGCAGACAGGGGGCGATCGGGGAGCTGTTTTTT. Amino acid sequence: CASRQGAIGELFF.

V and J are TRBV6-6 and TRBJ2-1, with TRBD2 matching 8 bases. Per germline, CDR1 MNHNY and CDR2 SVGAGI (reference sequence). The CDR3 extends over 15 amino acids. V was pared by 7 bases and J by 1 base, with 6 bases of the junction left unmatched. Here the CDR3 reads CASTSAGVSYNEQFF. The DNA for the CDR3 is TGTGCCAGCACCTCAGCGGGAGTTTCCTACAATGAGCAGTTCTTC.

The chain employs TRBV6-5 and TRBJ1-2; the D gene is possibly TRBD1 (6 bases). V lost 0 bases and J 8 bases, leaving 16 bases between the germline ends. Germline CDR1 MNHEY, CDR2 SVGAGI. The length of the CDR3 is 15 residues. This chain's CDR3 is CASSYSNRGARGYTF. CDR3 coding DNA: TGTGCCAGCAGTTACTCGAATAGGGGGGCGCGGGGCTACACCTTC.

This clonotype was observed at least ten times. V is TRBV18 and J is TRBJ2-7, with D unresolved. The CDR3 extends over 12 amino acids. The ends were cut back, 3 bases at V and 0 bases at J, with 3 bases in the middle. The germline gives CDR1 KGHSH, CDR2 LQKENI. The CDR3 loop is CASSPSSYEQYF. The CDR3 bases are TGTGCCAGCTCACCCTCCTCCTACGAGCAGTACTTC.

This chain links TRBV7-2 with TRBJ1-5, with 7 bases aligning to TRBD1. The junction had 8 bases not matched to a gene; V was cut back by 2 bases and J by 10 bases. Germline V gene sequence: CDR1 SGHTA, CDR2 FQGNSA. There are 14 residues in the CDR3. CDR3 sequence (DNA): TGTGCCAGCAGCTTAACCACGACAGGGTCCCCCCAGCATTTT. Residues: CASSLTTTGSPQHF. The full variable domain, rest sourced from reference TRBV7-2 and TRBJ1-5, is GAGVSQSPSNKVTEKGKDVELRCDPISGHTALYWYRQSLGQGLEFLIYFQGNSAPDKSGLPSDRFSAERTGGSVSTLTIQRTQQEDSAVYLCASSLTTTGSPQHFGDGTRLSIL.

CDR3 region: CASSPDPIAKNIQYF. CDR3 DNA: TGTGCCAGCTCACCCGATCCCATAGCCAAAAACATTCAGTACTTC. The chain uses TRBV18 and TRBJ2-4; D is ambiguous. The germline V and J ends were trimmed by 3 bases and 0 bases, with 9 bases remaining between them. This CDR3 has 15 amino acids. The germline V gene has CDR1 KGHSH and CDR2 LQKENI.

CDR3 sequence (DNA): TGCAGCGTTGAGCGGGCCAAGAACACTGAAGCTTTCTTT. Translating gives CSVERAKNTEAFF. V gene TRBV29-1 combines with J gene TRBJ1-1; no definite D call. V dropped 3 bases and J dropped 1 base, with 9 bases sitting between them. The germline CDR1 and CDR2 sequences are SQVTM and ANQGSEA. The CDR3 consists of 13 residues.

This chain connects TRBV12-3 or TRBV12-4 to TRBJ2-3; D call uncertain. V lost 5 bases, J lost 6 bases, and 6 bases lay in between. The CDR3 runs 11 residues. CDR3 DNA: TGTGCCAGCAGTCAAGCCGATACGCAGTATTTT. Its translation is CASSQADTQYF.

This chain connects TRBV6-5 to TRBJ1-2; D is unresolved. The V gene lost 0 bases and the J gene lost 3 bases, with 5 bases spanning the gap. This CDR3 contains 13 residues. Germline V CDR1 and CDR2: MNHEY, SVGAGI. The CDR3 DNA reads TGTGCCAGCAGTTACTCTGGGGACTATGGCTACACCTTC. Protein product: CASSYSGDYGYTF.

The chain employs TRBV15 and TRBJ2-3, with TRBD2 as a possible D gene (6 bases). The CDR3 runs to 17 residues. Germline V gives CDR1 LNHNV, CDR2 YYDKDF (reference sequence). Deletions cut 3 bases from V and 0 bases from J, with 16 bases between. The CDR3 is CATSRGFAGTSTDTQYF. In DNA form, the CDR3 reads TGTGCCACCAGCAGGGGTTTCGCGGGGACTAGCACAGATACGCAGTATTTT.

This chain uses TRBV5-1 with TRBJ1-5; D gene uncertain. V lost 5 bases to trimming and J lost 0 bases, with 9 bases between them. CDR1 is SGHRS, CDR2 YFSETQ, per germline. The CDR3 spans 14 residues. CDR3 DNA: TGCGCCAGCAGTCCAGAAAGTAGCAATCAGCCCCAGCATTTT. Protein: CASSPESSNQPQHF.

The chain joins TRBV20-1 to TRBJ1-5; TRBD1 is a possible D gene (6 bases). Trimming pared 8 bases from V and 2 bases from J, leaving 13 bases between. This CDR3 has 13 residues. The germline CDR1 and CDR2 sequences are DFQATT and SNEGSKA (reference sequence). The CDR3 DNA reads TGCAGTACGCCCCGGACAGGCAATCAGCCCCAGCATTTT. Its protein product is CSTPRTGNQPQHF.

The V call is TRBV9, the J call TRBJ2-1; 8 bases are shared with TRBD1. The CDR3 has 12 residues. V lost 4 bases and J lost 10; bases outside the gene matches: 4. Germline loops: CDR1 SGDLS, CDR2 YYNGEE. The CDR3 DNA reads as TGTGCCAGCAGCTACACAGGGGGGGAGCAGTTCTTC. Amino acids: CASSYTGGEQFF. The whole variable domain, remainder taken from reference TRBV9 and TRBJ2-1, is DSGVTQTPKHLITATGQRVTLRCSPRSGDLSVYWYQQSLDQGLQFLIQYYNGEERAKGNILERFSAQQFPDLHSELNLSSLELGDSALYFCASSYTGGEQFFGPGTRLTVL.

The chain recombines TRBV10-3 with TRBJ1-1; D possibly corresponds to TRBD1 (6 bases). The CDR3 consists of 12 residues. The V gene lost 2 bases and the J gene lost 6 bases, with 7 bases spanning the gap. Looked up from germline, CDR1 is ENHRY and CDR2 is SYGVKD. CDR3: CAISEPGAEAFF. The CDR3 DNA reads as TGTGCCATCAGTGAGCCAGGGGCTGAAGCTTTCTTT.

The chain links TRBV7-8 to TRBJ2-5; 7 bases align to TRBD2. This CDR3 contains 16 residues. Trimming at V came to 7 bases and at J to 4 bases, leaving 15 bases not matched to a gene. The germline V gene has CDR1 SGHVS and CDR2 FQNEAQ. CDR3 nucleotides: TGTGCCAGCACCCCCGTGGCTAGGGGCGGGAGAGAGACCCAGTACTTC. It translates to CASTPVARGGRETQYF.

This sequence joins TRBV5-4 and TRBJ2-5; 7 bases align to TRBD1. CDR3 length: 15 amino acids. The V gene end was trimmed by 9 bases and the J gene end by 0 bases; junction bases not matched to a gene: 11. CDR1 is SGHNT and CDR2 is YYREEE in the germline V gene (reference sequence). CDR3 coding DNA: TGTGCCACCTTCCCTCGGACAGGCTACCAAGAGACCCAGTACTTC. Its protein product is CATFPRTGYQETQYF.

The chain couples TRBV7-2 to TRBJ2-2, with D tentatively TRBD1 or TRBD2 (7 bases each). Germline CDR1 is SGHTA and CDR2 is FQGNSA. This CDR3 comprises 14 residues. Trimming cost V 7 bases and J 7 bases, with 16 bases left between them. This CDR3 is CASTWEGASGELFF. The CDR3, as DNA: TGTGCCAGCACCTGGGAGGGGGCTAGCGGGGAGCTGTTTTTT.

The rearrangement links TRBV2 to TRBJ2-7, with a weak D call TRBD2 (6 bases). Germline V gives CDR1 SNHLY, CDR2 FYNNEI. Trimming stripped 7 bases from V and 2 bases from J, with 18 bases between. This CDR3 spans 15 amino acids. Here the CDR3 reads CASTARGGTTYEQYF. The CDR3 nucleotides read TGTGCCAGCACCGCACGTGGGGGGACCACCTACGAGCAGTACTTC.

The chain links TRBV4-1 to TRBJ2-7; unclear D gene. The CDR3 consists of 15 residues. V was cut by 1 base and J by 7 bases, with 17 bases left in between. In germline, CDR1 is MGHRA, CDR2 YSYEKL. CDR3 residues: CASSQAGGDLGEQYF. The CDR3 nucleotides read TGCGCCAGCAGCCAAGCGGGCGGCGACCTAGGGGAGCAGTACTTC.

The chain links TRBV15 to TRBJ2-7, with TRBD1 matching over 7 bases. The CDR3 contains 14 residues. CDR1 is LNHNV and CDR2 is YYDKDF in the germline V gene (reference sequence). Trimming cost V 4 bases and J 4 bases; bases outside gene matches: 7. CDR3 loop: CATSTRTGSYEQYF. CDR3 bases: TGTGCCACCAGCACCCGGACAGGATCATACGAGCAGTACTTC.